The next 22 T cell receptor beta chains were all read from a single sample in a study of T cell repertoires in ileal Crohn's disease. The protocol was immunoSEQ multiplex PCR, while the TCRdb copy is restricted to in-frame clones and leaves out a portion. The sample holds about 5,500 clones; about four fifths are singletons and the top ten take less than 6.5%. The source material was ileal tissue. The receptors shown here come from an adult with Crohn's disease.

The gene calls are TRBV7-2 and TRBJ1-6, with 10 bases aligning to TRBD1. CDR3 size: 17 residues. CDR1 is SGHTA, CDR2 FQGNSA, per germline. With 3 bases clipped from V and 13 bases from J, the junction kept 15 bases outside the gene matches. The CDR3 region has the DNA TGTGCCAGCAGCTTCGCCCCTGGGACAGGGGCCTCCCAGCCCCTCCACTTT. It is translated as CASSFAPGTGASQPLHF.

Judged by abundance, this clone is large (0.1 to 1%). This chain uses TRBV14 with TRBJ1-1, with TRBD1 identical over 9 bases. The J segment lost 11 bases and the V segment lost 2 bases, leaving 6 bases of the junction unmatched. Germline assignment: CDR1 SGHDN and CDR2 FVKESK. CDR3 length equals 13 residues. The DNA of the CDR3 is TGTGCCAGCAGCCAACTACAGGGGGCGGGTGCTTTCTTT. This gives the protein CASSQLQGAGAFF.

CDR3 loop: CASMTSGTYNEQFF. CDR3 nucleotides: TGTGCCAGTATGACTAGCGGGACGTACAATGAGCAGTTCTTC. This chain links TRBV19 with TRBJ2-1; TRBD2 matches at 11 bases. After removal of 7 bases from V and 4 bases from J, the junction contained 3 bases not matched to a gene. The CDR3 has 14 amino acids. Germline CDR1 reads LNHDA; CDR2 reads SQIVND (reference sequence).

This clone was observed a handful of times. This CDR3 is CASSLRAGGLNEQYF. CDR3 coding DNA: TGTGCCAGCAGTTTACGAGCAGGGGGCCTCAACGAGCAGTACTTC. This sequence joins TRBV27 and TRBJ2-7, with TRBD1 identical over 8 bases. Germline loops: CDR1 MNHEY, CDR2 SMNVEV (reference sequence). J was trimmed by 5 bases and V by 2 bases; bases with no gene match: 8. This CDR3 is built from 15 residues.

The rearrangement uses TRBV5-6 and TRBJ1-1, with TRBD1 matching over 8 bases. This CDR3 has 15 residues. The J segment lost 5 bases and the V segment lost 4 bases, leaving 10 bases of the junction unmatched. Germline assignment: CDR1 SGHDT and CDR2 YYEEEE. CDR3 bases: TGTGCCAGCAGCACCCGCGGCAGGGGGCGGACTGAAGCTTTCTTT. Translation gives CASSTRGRGRTEAFF.

The chain combines TRBV7-2 with TRBJ2-5; 8 bases map to TRBD2. This CDR3 contains 17 residues. Unmatched junction bases numbered 6, after V lost 0 bases and J lost 0 bases. Per germline, CDR1 SGHTA and CDR2 FQGNSA. The DNA of the CDR3 is TGTGCCAGCAGCTTAGCGTTGGTGCGGGGGGACCAAGAGACCCAGTACTTC. As protein: CASSLALVRGDQETQYF.

This chain uses TRBV28 with TRBJ1-2; TRBD1 aligns across 9 bases. This CDR3 is 15 amino acids long. Germline loops: CDR1 MDHEN, CDR2 SYDVKM. Germline trimming cut 4 bases from V and 11 bases from J; bases unmatched to any gene: 14. The CDR3 is CASSSRDRDLRGYTF. CDR3 bases: TGTGCCAGCAGTTCCCGGGACAGGGACCTAAGAGGTTACACCTTC.

V usage is TRBV7-2 and J usage is TRBJ1-2; perhaps TRBD1 as D (6 bases). CDR3 length: 13 residues. Between the trimmed V and J ends, which lost 3 bases and 3 bases, there was a span of 8 bases. In germline, CDR1 is SGHTA, CDR2 FQGNSA. This chain's CDR3 is CASSLTGYYGYTF. The CDR3 region has the DNA TGTGCCAGCAGCTTGACAGGCTACTATGGCTACACCTTC.

The chain couples TRBV27 to TRBJ2-1; 8 nucleotides line up with TRBD2. The trim removed 2 bases at V and 6 bases at J, leaving 6 bases unmatched. Germline V gene sequence: CDR1 MNHEY, CDR2 SMNVEV (reference sequence). There are 15 residues in the CDR3. The CDR3 region is CASSLRGGRGNEQFF. The CDR3 DNA reads as TGTGCCAGCAGTTTACGGGGGGGCCGGGGCAATGAGCAGTTCTTC.

The rearrangement uses TRBV7-9 and TRBJ1-2; D possibly corresponds to TRBD1 (6 bases). The V gene's germline CDR1 is SEHNR and CDR2 FQNEAQ (reference sequence). CDR3 length equals 14 residues. Trimming pared 0 bases from V and 2 bases from J, leaving 7 bases between. The CDR3, as DNA: TGTGCCAGCAGCTTAGCGGACAGAAACTATGGCTACACCTTC. Protein product: CASSLADRNYGYTF.

The V and J genes are TRBV19 and TRBJ2-1; 8 bases match TRBD1. The germline V gene encodes CDR1 LNHDA and CDR2 SQIVND (reference sequence). CDR3 length: 16 residues. The junction had 5 bases not matched to a gene; V was cut back by 1 base and J by 3 bases. The CDR3 DNA sequence: TGTGCCAGTAGTATAGGTTGGGGACAGGACTACAATGAGCAGTTCTTC. Translated: CASSIGWGQDYNEQFF.

V and J are TRBV7-9 and TRBJ1-3, with 8 bases lining up with TRBD1. There are 17 residues in the CDR3. Losses at the gene ends were 0 bases for V and 4 bases for J; bases not matched to a gene: 8. CDR1 is SEHNR and CDR2 is FQNEAQ in the germline V gene (reference sequence). CDR3 in DNA: TGTGCCAGCAGCTTAGCGCATCGGACAGGGTCCGGAAACACCATATATTTT. It yields the protein CASSLAHRTGSGNTIYF.

V is TRBV10-3 and J is TRBJ2-7; TRBD1 agrees at 11 bases. Germline trimming cut 5 bases from V and 6 bases from J; bases unmatched to any gene: 9. Germline V gene lookup returns CDR1 ENHRY and CDR2 SYGVKD. The CDR3 sequence is 15 residues long. The CDR3 region is CAISPLDRGHFEQYF. CDR3 nucleotides: TGTGCCATCAGTCCACTGGACAGGGGGCATTTCGAGCAGTACTTC.

V gene TRBV28 combines with J gene TRBJ2-6; TRBD1 is a possible D gene (7 bases). The V and J ends lost 8 bases and 0 bases respectively, with 17 bases between them. The CDR3 is 17 residues long. CDR1 is MDHEN and CDR2 is SYDVKM in the germline V gene. The CDR3 DNA reads as TGTGCCAGCCGCGGGGACAGCAAAATCTCTGGGGCCAACGTCCTGACTTTC. Amino acid sequence: CASRGDSKISGANVLTF.

V usage is TRBV5-8 and J usage is TRBJ2-7, with D possibly being TRBD2 (5 bases). This CDR3 region has 14 residues. Germline V CDR1 and CDR2: SGHTS, YDEGEE. V was clipped by 3 bases and J by 7 bases, with 17 bases between them. The CDR3 coding sequence is TGTGCCAGCAGCTGGACTTGGAGTAGTGCGGAGCAGTACTTC. Its translation: CASSWTWSSAEQYF.

This sequence joins TRBV6-1 and TRBJ1-5; TRBD1 aligns across 10 bases. CDR1 is MNHNS and CDR2 is SASEGT in the germline V gene. J gave up 0 bases and V 4 bases, and 6 bases lay outside the gene matches. The CDR3 runs to 17 residues. In DNA form, the CDR3 reads TGTGCCAGCAGTGCCCGGGACAGGGGCCTTAGCAATCAGCCCCAGCATTTT. Translation gives CASSARDRGLSNQPQHF.

The chain uses TRBV6-1 and TRBJ1-5; D is perhaps TRBD1 (6 bases). CDR1 is MNHNS, CDR2 SASEGT, per germline. The CDR3 is 14 residues long. V was shortened by 6 bases and J by 12 bases, with 21 bases between the two germline ends. Here the CDR3 DNA reads TGTGCCAGCAGCCTAGTGTCGACAGGTTCCGGCCAGCATTTT. Its translation: CASSLVSTGSGQHF.

The V and J genes are TRBV30 and TRBJ2-1; weak D call: TRBD2 (7 bases). Germline values: CDR1 GTSNPN, CDR2 SVGIG (reference sequence). Trimming removed 5 bases from V and 4 bases from J, with 12 bases in between. The CDR3 is 13 amino acids. CDR3: CAWGGARYNEQFF. The DNA for the CDR3 is TGTGCCTGGGGGGGGGCGAGGTACAATGAGCAGTTCTTC. The full variable domain, its missing parts supplied by reference TRBV30 and TRBJ2-1, is SQTIHQWPATLVQPVGSPLSLECTVEGTSNPNLYWYRQAAGRGLQLLFYSVGIGQISSEVPQNLSASRPQDRQFILSSKKLLLSDSGFYLCAWGGARYNEQFFGPGTRLTVL.

This clone has just a few counts. The chain employs TRBV30 and TRBJ2-1, with 11 bases fitting TRBD2. Unmatched junction bases numbered 9, after V lost 1 base and J lost 7 bases. The CDR3 is 16 amino acids. Germline V gene sequence: CDR1 GTSNPN, CDR2 SVGIG (reference sequence). CDR3 coding DNA: TGTGCCTGGAGTGGGTTAGCGGGGGGGCCCGCAAATGAGCAGTTCTTC. It specifies CAWSGLAGGPANEQFF.

The V gene is TRBV7-3, the J gene TRBJ2-7, with D possibly TRBD2 on 5 matching bases. The V gene's germline CDR1 is SGHTA and CDR2 FQGTGA. Trimming shortened V by 1 base and J by 4 bases, and 8 bases separated the two germline ends. The CDR3 totals 13 residues. CDR3 sequence reads: CASSLIRGYEQYF. The CDR3 coding sequence is TGTGCCAGCAGCTTAATTCGAGGGTACGAGCAGTACTTC.

The rearrangement uses TRBV27 and TRBJ1-3; 8 nucleotides match TRBD1. Per the germline V gene, CDR1 is MNHEY and CDR2 is SMNVEV (reference sequence). This CDR3 spans 15 amino acids. The V segment lost 5 bases and the J segment 4 bases; nucleotides outside the gene matches: 7. The CDR3 sequence is CASSDRQGTGNTIYF. The CDR3 DNA reads TGTGCCAGCAGTGACCGACAGGGGACCGGAAACACCATATATTTT.

The chain recombines TRBV5-1 with TRBJ2-3; D is possibly TRBD1 (6 bases). This CDR3 has 15 amino acids. Deletions cut 1 base from V and 2 bases from J, with 11 bases between. CDR1 and CDR2 (germline): SGHRS, YFSETQ. For the CDR3, the DNA is TGCGCCAGCAGCTTGATTACAGGGCCCACAGATACGCAGTATTTT. This codes for CASSLITGPTDTQYF.